This T cell receptor (beta chain) came from a study of blood T cell repertoires in COVID-19. Assay used: immunoSEQ multiplex PCR; TCRdb lists only in-frame clones, some missing. Of 150,000 to 200,000 clones listed, 65% to 80% are singletons. This sequence was found in a woman aged 50 to 60 with acute COVID-19. Sequenced input: PBMCs or T cells enriched from blood (not recorded which).

The CDR3 DNA reads TGTGCCAGCAGTGAGACTAGCGGGGGGGAGCTGTTTTTT. It translates to CASSETSGGELFF. The chain is built from TRBV2 and TRBJ2-2; 10 nucleotides align to TRBD2. From germline, CDR1 is SNHLY and CDR2 FYNNEI. The CDR3 totals 13 residues. The V segment lost 3 bases and the J segment 8 bases; nucleotides outside the gene matches: 0.